The clone carrying this T cell receptor beta chain was found once. Its matching antigen is unknown. These data belong to a study of persistence of HIV-infected CD4 T cells. Study-wide results and limits: TCR analyses could not target the rare provirus-carrying CMV-responding cells.

The stimulus was lysate of CMV-infected fibroblasts, approximately 9.7 ug/mL. Sorted nonresponding memory CD4+ T cells were CD40L-negative, CD69-negative, CD45RO-high. Sequencing used immunoSEQ version 4 in survey mode. Each sample used up to 1 ug genomic DNA diluted to around 9.3 ng/uL. Clones were sequenced by immunoSEQ multiplex PCR, and TCRdb holds only the in-frame ones, with some missing. The sample has some 31,000 clones, approximately 80% seen once. V was cut by 4 bases and J by 1 base, with 11 bases left in between. The CDR3 loop spans 14 amino acids. CDR1 is SGHNT and CDR2 is YYREEE in the germline V gene (reference sequence).

The receptor comes from an adult man with HIV who was CMV-seropositive. Material: CD4+ T cells sorted from PBMCs after roughly 18-hour stimulation, obtained from a patient who received antiretroviral therapy. The gene calls are TRBV5-4 and TRBJ2-5; possible D gene TRBD1, 7 bases. The CDR3 spells CASSAGQFQETQYF. The DNA for the CDR3 is TGTGCCAGCAGCGCGGGACAGTTCCAAGAGACCCAGTACTTC.